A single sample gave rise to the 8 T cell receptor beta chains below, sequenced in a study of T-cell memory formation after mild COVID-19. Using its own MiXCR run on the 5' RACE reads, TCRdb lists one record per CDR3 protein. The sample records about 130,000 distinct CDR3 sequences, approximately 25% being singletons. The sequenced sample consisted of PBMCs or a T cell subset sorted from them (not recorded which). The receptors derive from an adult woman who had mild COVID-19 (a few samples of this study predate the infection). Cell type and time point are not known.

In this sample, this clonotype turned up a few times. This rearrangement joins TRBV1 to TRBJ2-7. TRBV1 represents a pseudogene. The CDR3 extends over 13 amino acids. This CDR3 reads CTSSQDLRYEQYF. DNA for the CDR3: TGCACCAGCAGCCAAGATCTGCGGTACGAGCAGTACTTC.

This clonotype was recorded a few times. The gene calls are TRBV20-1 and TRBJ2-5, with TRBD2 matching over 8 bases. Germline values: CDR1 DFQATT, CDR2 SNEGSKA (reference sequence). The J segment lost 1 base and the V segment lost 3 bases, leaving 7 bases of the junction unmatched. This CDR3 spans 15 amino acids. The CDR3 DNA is TGCAGTGCTAGCGCACCCGGGGGGGGCCAAGAGACCCAGTACTTC. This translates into CSASAPGGGQETQYF.

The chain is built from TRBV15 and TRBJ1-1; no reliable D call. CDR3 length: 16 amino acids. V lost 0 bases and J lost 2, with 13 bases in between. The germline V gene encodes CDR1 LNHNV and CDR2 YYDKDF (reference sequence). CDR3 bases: TGTGCCACCAGCAGAGATCAAGGAACTGGTAACACTGAAGCTTTCTTT. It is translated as CATSRDQGTGNTEAFF.

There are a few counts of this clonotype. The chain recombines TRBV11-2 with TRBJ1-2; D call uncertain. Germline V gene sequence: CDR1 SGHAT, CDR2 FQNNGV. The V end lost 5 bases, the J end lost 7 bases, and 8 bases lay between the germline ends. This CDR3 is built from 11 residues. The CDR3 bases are TGTGCCAGCAGCCCCCGTGGTGGCTACACCTTC. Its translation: CASSPRGGYTF.

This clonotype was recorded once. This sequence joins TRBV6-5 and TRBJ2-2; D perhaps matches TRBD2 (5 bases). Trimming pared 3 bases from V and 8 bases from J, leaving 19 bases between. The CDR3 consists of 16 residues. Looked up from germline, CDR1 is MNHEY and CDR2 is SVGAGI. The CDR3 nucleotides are TGTGCCAGCAGTTATTATTCTACAGCGGCAGTGGGGGAGCTGTTTTTT. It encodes CASSYYSTAAVGELFF.

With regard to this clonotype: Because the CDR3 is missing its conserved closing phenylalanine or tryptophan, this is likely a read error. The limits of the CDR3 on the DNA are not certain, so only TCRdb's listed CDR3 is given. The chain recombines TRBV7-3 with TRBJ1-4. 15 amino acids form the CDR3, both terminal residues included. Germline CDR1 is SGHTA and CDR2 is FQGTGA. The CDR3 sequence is CASSSSGGFPPRDTH.

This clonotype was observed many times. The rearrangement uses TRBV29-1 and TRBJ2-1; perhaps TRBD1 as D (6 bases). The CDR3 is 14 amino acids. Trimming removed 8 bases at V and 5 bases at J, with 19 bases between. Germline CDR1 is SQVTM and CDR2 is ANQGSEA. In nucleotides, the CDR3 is TGCAGCACCTACCCTGGACAGAGAAACAATGAGCAGTTCTTC. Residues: CSTYPGQRNNEQFF.

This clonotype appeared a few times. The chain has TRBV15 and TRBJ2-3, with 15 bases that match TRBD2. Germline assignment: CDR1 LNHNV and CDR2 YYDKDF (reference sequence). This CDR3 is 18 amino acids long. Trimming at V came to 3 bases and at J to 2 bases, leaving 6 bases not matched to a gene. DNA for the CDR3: TGTGCCACCAGCAGGGGACTAGCGGGGGGAGGGGACACAGATACGCAGTATTTT. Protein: CATSRGLAGGGDTDTQYF.